This T cell receptor beta chain was observed in a study of blood T cells in healthy people across ages. Study background: About one barcoded beta molecule was captured per two T cells (by template switching).

Study-wide results and limits: A greater number of naive CD4+ cells and higher diversity distinguished long-lived donors from aged donors.

Primers used in a second PCR of roughly 6 to 12 cycles were a sample-barcoded 5' primer and a J-beta primer mix. TCRdb analysed the 5' RACE reads with MiXCR anew, one entry per CDR3 protein. The repertoire consists of more than 1,400,000 distinct CDR3 sequences, with 40% to 50% occurring once and the leading ten covering roughly 7.9%. The CDR3 consists of 13 residues. Between the trimmed V and J ends, which lost 8 bases and 1 base, there was a span of 10 bases. Germline V gene sequence: CDR1 MNHEY, CDR2 SVGAGI. Note on this clonotype: The antigen is unknown.

Sequencing used blood. The TCR sequence derives from a young woman in good health. The chain is built from TRBV6-5 and TRBJ2-3, with D uncertain. The CDR3 bases are TGTGCCAGCGTGCCTCCGGGCACAGATACGCAGTATTTT. Encoded protein: CASVPPGTDTQYF.